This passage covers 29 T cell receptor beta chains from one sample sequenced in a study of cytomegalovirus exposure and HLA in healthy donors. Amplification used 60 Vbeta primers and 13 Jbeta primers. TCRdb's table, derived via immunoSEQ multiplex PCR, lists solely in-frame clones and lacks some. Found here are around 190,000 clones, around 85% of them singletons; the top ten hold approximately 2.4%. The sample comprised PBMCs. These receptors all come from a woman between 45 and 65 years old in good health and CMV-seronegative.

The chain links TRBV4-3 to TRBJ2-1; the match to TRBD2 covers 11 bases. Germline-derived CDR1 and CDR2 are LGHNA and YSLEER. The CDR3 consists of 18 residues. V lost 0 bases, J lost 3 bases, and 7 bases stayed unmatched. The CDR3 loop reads CASSQDLGLAGGYNEQFF. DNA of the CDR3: TGCGCCAGCAGCCAAGATCTTGGGCTAGCGGGAGGCTACAATGAGCAGTTCTTC.

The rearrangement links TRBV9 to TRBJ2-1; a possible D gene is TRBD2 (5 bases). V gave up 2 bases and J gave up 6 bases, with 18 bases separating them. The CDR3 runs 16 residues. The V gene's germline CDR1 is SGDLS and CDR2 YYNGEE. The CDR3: CASSVHRTRPINEQFF. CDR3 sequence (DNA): TGTGCCAGCAGCGTCCATCGGACTCGACCTATCAATGAGCAGTTCTTC. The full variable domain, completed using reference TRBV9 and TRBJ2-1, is DSGVTQTPKHLITATGQRVTLRCSPRSGDLSVYWYQQSLDQGLQFLIQYYNGEERAKGNILERFSAQQFPDLHSELNLSSLELGDSALYFCASSVHRTRPINEQFFGPGTRLTVL.

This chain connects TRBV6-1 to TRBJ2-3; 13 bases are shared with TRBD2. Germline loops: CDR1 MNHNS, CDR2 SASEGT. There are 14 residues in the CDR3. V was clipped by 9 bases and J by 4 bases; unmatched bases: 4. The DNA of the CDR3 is TGTGCCAGTCGACTAGCGGGAGGTCCAGATACGCAGTATTTT. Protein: CASRLAGGPDTQYF.

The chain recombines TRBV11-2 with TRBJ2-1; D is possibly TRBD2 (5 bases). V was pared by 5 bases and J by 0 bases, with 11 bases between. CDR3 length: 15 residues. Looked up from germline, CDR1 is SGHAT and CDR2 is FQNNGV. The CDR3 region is CASSASLSSYNEQFF. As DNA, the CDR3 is TGTGCCAGCAGCGCTAGCCTCAGCTCCTACAATGAGCAGTTCTTC.

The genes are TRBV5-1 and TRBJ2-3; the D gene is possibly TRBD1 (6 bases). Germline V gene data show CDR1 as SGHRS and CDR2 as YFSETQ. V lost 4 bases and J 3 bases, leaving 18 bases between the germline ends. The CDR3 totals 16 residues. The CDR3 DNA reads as TGCGCCAGCAGCAGGCTTACAGGGTCGTCGACAGATACGCAGTATTTT. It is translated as CASSRLTGSSTDTQYF.

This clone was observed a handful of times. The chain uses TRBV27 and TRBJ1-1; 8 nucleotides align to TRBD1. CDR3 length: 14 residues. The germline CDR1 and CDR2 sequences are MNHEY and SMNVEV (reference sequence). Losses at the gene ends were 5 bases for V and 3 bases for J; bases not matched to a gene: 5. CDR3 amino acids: CASSDRGTYTEAFF. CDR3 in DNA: TGTGCCAGCAGTGACAGGGGTACCTACACTGAAGCTTTCTTT.

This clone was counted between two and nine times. The CDR3 spells CASSSQRGRVLKAFF. The CDR3 coding sequence is TGTGCCAGCAGCTCCCAACGAGGGAGGGTCTTGAAAGCTTTCTTT. The chain carries TRBV7-2 and TRBJ1-1; D gene unclear. V was pared by 4 bases and J by 9 bases, with 21 bases between. Germline V CDR1 and CDR2: SGHTA, FQGNSA. CDR3 length: 15 residues.

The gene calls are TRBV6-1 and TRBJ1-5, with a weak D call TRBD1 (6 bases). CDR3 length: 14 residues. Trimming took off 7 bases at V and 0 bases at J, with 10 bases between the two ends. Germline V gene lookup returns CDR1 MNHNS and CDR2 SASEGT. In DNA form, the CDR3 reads TGTGCCAGCATAACAGGGTTTAGCAATCAGCCCCAGCATTTT. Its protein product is CASITGFSNQPQHF.

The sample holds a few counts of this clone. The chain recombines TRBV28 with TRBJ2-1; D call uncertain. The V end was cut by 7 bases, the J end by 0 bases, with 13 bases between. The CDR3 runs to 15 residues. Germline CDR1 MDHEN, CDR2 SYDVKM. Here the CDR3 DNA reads TGTGCCAGCAACACGCGGTGGAGCTCCTACAATGAGCAGTTCTTC. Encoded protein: CASNTRWSSYNEQFF.

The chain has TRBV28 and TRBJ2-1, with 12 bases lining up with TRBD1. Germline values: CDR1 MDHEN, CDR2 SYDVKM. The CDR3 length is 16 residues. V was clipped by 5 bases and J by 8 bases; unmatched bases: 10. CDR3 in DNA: TGTGCCAGCAGTATGCCGGGACAGGGGGCTTTAGATGAGCAGTTCTTC. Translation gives CASSMPGQGALDEQFF.

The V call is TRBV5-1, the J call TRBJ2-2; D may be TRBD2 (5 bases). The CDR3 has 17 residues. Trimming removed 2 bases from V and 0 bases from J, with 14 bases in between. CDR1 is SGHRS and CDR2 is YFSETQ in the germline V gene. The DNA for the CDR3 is TGCGCCAGCAGCTTAGGTATGGGAGCCGCGAACACCGGGGAGCTGTTTTTT. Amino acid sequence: CASSLGMGAANTGELFF. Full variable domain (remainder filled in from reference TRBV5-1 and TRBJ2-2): KAGVTQTPRYLIKTRGQQVTLSCSPISGHRSVSWYQQTPGQGLQFLFEYFSETQRNKGNFPGRFSGRQFSNSRSEMNVSTLELGDSALYLCASSLGMGAANTGELFFGEGSRLTVL.

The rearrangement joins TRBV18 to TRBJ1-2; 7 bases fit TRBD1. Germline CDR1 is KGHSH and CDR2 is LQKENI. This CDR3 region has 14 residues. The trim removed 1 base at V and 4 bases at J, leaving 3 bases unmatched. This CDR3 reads CASSPRQGGYGYTF. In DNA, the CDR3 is TGTGCCAGCTCACCACGCCAGGGGGGCTATGGCTACACCTTC.

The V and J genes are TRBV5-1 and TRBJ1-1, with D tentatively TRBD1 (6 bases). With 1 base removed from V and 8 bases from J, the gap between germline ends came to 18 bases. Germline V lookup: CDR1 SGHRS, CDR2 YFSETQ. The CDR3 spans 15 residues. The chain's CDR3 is CASSLLGRGYDEAFF. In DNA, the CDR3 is TGCGCCAGCAGCTTGTTGGGCAGGGGATATGACGAAGCTTTCTTT.

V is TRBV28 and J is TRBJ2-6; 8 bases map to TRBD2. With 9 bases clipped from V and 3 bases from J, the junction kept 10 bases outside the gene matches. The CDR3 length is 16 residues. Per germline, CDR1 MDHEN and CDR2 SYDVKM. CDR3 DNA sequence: TGTGCCAGTCTTACGGGACTAGGGAATGGGGCCAACGTCCTGACTTTC. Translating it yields CASLTGLGNGANVLTF.

The chain's CDR3 is CASSSIGQATEKLFF. In nucleotides, the CDR3 is TGTGCCAGTAGCTCGATCGGACAGGCCACCGAAAAACTGTTTTTT. The rearrangement uses TRBV19 and TRBJ1-4; 7 positions agree with TRBD1. Germline V gene data show CDR1 as LNHDA and CDR2 as SQIVND (reference sequence). There are 15 residues in the CDR3. After removal of 6 bases from V and 8 bases from J, the junction contained 12 bases not matched to a gene.

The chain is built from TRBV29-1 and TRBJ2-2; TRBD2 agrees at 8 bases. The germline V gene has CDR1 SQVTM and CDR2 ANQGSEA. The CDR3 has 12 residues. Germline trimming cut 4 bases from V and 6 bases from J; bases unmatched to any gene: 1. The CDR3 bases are TGCAGCGTTGCCGGGAGGGCCGGGGAGCTGTTTTTT. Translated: CSVAGRAGELFF.

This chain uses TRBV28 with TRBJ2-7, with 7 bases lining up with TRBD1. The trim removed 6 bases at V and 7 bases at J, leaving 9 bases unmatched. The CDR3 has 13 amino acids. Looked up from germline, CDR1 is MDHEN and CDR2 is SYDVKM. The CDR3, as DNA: TGTGCCAGCAGAGGGGGACAGACGACAGAGCAGTACTTC. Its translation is CASRGGQTTEQYF.

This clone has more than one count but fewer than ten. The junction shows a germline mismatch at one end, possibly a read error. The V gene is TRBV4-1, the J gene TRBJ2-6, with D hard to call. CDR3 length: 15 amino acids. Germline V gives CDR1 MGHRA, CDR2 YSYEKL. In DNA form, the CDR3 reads TGTGCCAGCAGCCAAGACGGCTCTGGGGCCAACGTCCTGACTTTC. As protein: CASSQDGSGANVLTF.

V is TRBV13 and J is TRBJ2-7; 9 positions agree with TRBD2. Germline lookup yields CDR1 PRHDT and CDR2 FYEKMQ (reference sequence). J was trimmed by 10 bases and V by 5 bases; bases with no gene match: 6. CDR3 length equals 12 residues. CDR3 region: CASSLWTSAQYF. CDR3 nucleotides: TGTGCCAGCAGCCTATGGACTAGCGCCCAGTACTTC.

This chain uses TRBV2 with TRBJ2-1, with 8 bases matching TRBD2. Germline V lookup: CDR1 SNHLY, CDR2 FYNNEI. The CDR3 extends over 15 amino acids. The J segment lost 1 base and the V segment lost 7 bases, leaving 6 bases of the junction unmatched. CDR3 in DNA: TGTGCCAGCACTATCCCTAGCGGGTCCTACAATGAGCAGTTCTTC. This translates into CASTIPSGSYNEQFF.

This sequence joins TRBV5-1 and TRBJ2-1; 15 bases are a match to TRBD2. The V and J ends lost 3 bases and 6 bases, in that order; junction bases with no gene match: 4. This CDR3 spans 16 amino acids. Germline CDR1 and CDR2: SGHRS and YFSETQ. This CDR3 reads CASSSGLAGGGNEQFF. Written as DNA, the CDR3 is TGCGCCAGCAGCTCCGGACTAGCGGGAGGGGGCAATGAGCAGTTCTTC.

The CDR3 region has the DNA TGTGCCATCGGGGACAGGGCGGGCGATGAGCAGTTCTTC. This translates into CAIGDRAGDEQFF. The genes are TRBV10-3 and TRBJ2-1, with 9 bases identical to TRBD1. Germline V gene data show CDR1 as ENHRY and CDR2 as SYGVKD. J lost 8 bases, V lost 8 bases, and 7 bases had no gene match. The CDR3 is 13 amino acids.

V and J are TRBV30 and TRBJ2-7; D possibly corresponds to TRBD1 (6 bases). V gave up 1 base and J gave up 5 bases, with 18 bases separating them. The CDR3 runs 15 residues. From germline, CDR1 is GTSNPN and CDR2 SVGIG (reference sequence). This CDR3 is CAWSGTVWVSHEQYF. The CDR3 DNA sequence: TGTGCCTGGAGTGGGACAGTTTGGGTTAGCCACGAGCAGTACTTC.

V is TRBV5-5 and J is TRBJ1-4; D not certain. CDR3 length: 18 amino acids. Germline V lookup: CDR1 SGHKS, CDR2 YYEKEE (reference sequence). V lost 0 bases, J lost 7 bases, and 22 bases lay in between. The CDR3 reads CASSLANILGLRSEKLFF. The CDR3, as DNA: TGTGCCAGCAGCTTGGCCAATATATTAGGACTCCGTAGTGAAAAACTGTTTTTT.

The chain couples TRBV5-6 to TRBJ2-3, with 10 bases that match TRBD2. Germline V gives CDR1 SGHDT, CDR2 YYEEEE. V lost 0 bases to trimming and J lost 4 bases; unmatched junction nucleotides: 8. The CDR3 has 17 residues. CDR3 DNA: TGTGCCAGCAGCTTGGCCAAAACTAGCGGGACGGCAGATACGCAGTATTTT. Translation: CASSLAKTSGTADTQYF.

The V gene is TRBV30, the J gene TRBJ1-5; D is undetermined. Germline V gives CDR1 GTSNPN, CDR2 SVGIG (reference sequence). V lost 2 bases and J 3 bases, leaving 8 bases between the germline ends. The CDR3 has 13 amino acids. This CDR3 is CAWSKQTNQPQHF. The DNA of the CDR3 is TGTGCCTGGAGTAAACAGACCAATCAGCCCCAGCATTTT.

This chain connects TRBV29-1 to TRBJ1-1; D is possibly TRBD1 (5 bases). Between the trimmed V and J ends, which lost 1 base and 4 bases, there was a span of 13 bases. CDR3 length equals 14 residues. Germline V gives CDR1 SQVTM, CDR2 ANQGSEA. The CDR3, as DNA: TGCAGCGTTGAAGGGGGCCTTTCGGGCACTGAAGCTTTCTTT. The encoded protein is CSVEGGLSGTEAFF.

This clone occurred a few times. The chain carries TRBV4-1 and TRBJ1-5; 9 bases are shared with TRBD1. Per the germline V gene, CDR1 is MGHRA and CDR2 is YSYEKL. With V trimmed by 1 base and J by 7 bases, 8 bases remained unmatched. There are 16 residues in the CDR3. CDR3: CASSQGDRVGYQPQHF. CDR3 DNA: TGCGCCAGCAGCCAAGGGGACAGGGTCGGATACCAGCCCCAGCATTTT.

Here the CDR3 reads CASSLTGTEQYF. In DNA, the CDR3 is TGTGCCAGCAGCCTAACAGGAACCGAGCAGTACTTC. The chain uses TRBV28 and TRBJ2-7, with D tentatively TRBD1 (5 bases). Between the trimmed V and J ends, which lost 6 bases and 6 bases, there was a span of 12 bases. The CDR3 has 12 residues. Germline V lookup: CDR1 MDHEN, CDR2 SYDVKM.